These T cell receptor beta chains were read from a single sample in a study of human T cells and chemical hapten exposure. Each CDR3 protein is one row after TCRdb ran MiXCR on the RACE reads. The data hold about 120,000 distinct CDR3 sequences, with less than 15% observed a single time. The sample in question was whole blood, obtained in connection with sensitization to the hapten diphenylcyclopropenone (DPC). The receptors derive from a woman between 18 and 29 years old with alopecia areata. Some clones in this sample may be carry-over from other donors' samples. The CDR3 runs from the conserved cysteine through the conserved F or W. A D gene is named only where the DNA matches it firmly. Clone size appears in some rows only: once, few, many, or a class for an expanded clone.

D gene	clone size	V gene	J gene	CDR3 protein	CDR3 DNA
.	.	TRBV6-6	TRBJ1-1	CASSYVQGNTEAFF	TGTGCCAGCAGTTACGTACAGGGGAACACTGAAGCTTTCTTT
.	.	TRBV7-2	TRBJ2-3	CASSLTGGLTDTQYF	TGTGCCAGCAGCTTAACCGGGGGCCTCACAGATACGCAGTATTTT
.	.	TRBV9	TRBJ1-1	CASSISRVRSVTEAFF	TGTGCCAGCAGCATTTCAAGGGTTCGGTCTGTCACTGAAGCTTTCTTT
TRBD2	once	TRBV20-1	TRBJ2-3	CSARGRGTRGTDTQYF	TGCAGTGCTAGAGGTAGAGGGACTAGAGGCACAGATACGCAGTATTTT
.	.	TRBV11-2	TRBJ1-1	CASHMNTEAFF	TGTGCCAGCCATATGAACACTGAAGCTTTCTTT
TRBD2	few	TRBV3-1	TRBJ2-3	CASSQLAGQTDTQYF	TGTGCCAGCAGTCAACTAGCGGGGCAAACAGATACGCAGTATTTT
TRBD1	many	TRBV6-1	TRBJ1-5	CASSVRDRVHRHSNQPQHF	TGTGCCAGCAGTGTCAGGGACAGGGTTCATCGGCATAGCAATCAGCCCCAGCATTTT
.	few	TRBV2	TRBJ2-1	CASSDRNNEQFF	TGTGCCAGCAGTGACAGAAACAATGAGCAGTTCTTC
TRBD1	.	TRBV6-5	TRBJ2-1	CASSYATGYNEQFF	TGTGCCAGCAGTTACGCGACAGGGTATAATGAGCAGTTCTTC
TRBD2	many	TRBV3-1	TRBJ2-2	CASSHPLAGGPGTGELFF	TGTGCCAGCAGCCACCCATTAGCGGGGGGGCCGGGCACCGGGGAGCTGTTTTTT